The clone carrying this T cell receptor (beta chain) was counted at least ten times. The antigen remains unidentified. Hyperthyroidism, newly diagnosed and lasting under 2 months, affected patients aged 18 to 65. The sample belongs to a study of T cells in Graves' hyperthyroidism and ophthalmopathy. Findings and caveats of the study: Most expanded thyroid clonotypes above 0.001 recurred in blood. Ophthalmopathy onset followed model prediction by a median about six months.

What was amplified from RNA transcripts were TCR beta CDR3 regions. A first-round RT-PCR of the TCR CDR3 used the HTBI primer set. TCRdb re-called the multiplex PCR reads through MiXCR, storing one row per CDR3 protein. The table has 650,000 to 850,000 distinct CDR3 sequences, around 20% seen once; the top ten hold approximately 15%. CDR1 and CDR2 (germline): MNHNS, SASEGT. Trimming removed 5 bases at V and 0 bases at J, with 17 bases between. CDR3 size: 17 residues. The origin of this receptor is a woman between 45 and 65 years old with Graves' hyperthyroidism that later progressed to Graves' ophthalmopathy. The chain employs TRBV6-1 and TRBJ1-3; D not resolved. The sample taken for sequencing was blood. The CDR3 here is CASSYNSRLDSGNTIYF. The CDR3 nucleotides are TGTGCCAGCAGTTACAACTCGCGGTTGGACTCTGGAAACACCATATATTTT.